What follows are 7 T cell receptor beta chains derived from one specimen sequenced in a study of cytomegalovirus exposure and HLA in healthy donors. Vbeta (60) and Jbeta (13) primers were used in the PCR. The protocol was immunoSEQ multiplex PCR, while the TCRdb copy is restricted to in-frame clones and leaves out a portion. The sample has roughly 120,000 clones; about three quarters are singletons. The sequenced sample was PBMCs. The receptors originated from a woman aged 55-75 years in good health and CMV-seropositive.

CDR3 amino acids: CASSQGGGASSYNEQFF. The CDR3 bases are TGTGCCAGCAGCCAAGGAGGAGGGGCAAGCTCCTACAATGAGCAGTTCTTC. The chain is built from TRBV11-2 and TRBJ2-1; perhaps TRBD2 as D (6 bases). Trimming took 5 bases from V and 0 from J, leaving 17 bases between them. This CDR3 spans 17 amino acids. In germline, CDR1 is SGHAT, CDR2 FQNNGV.

V gene TRBV6-5 combines with J gene TRBJ2-1; D may be TRBD2 (6 bases). The V gene lost 7 bases and the J gene lost 6 bases, with 16 bases spanning the gap. Germline V lookup: CDR1 MNHEY, CDR2 SVGAGI. The CDR3 has 14 residues. CDR3 loop: CASTTGGWVNEQFF. CDR3 nucleotides: TGTGCCAGCACCACCGGGGGATGGGTCAATGAGCAGTTCTTC.

The rearrangement links TRBV7-8 to TRBJ1-2; tentative D call: TRBD1 (6 bases). The ends were cut back, 6 bases at V and 4 bases at J, with 21 bases in the middle. This CDR3 is 16 amino acids long. Germline V gene lookup returns CDR1 SGHVS and CDR2 FQNEAQ. The CDR3 protein is CASSSYDRNSPYGYTF. The CDR3 bases are TGTGCCAGCAGTTCATATGACAGGAATAGTCCCTATGGCTACACCTTC.

This clone was counted a few times. V and J are TRBV4-3 and TRBJ2-7, with TRBD1 identical over 10 bases. V dropped 4 bases and J dropped 6; count of bases not matched to a gene: 6. CDR1 is LGHNA, CDR2 YSLEER, per germline. This CDR3 has 14 residues. CDR3 bases: TGCGCCAGCAGCCCCCACGGACAGGGGGGCGAGCAGTACTTC. Its protein product is CASSPHGQGGEQYF.

Regarding this clone: Other DNA sequences in the sample encode the same CDR3. The gene calls are TRBV9 and TRBJ2-5; unclear D gene. With 0 bases removed from V and 2 bases from J, the gap between germline ends came to 5 bases. The CDR3 has 13 amino acids. Germline V gives CDR1 SGDLS, CDR2 YYNGEE. CDR3 amino acids: CASSVDLQETQYF. The CDR3 bases are TGTGCCAGCAGCGTAGATCTACAAGAGACCCAGTACTTC.

V is TRBV15 and J is TRBJ1-2; 11 bases map to TRBD1. The germline V gene has CDR1 LNHNV and CDR2 YYDKDF (reference sequence). V trimming: 3 bases; J trimming: 3 bases; junction bases outside the gene matches: 3. CDR3 length: 15 amino acids. DNA of the CDR3: TGTGCCACCAGCAGCCCGGGACAGGGGGACTATGGCTACACCTTC. Its translation: CATSSPGQGDYGYTF.

This clone was seen once. The rearrangement links TRBV28 to TRBJ1-2; weak D call: TRBD1 (5 bases). There are 14 residues in the CDR3. V was shortened by 7 bases and J by 4 bases, with 16 bases between the two germline ends. CDR1 is MDHEN, CDR2 SYDVKM, per germline. The CDR3 DNA follows: TGTGCCAGCAAACCGCAGGGCTCGAGCTATGGCTACACCTTC. It specifies CASKPQGSSYGYTF.